This TCR beta chain was observed in a study of T cell responses to AZD1222 COVID-19 vaccine. Study at large: Some second doses came at about 4 weeks and others at about 12 weeks; these were pooled. The study, taken as a whole, reports: Baseline seropositives among AZD1222 recipients totaled only six or seven. The study found Spike-specific TCR breadth and depth rose after two AZD1222 doses.

On this clone itself: The antigen remains unidentified.

Here immunoSEQ multiplex PCR was the method, and the copy in TCRdb shows in-frame clones only, minus some. Of 100,000 or so clones in the sample, just under 90% are singletons; the top ten hold 3% to 3.5%. This TCR came from an adult in good health. Specimen: peripheral blood, collected on day 0 of AZD1222 vaccination.

The CDR3 spells CASSERTSQDEQFF. The CDR3 DNA reads as TGCGCCAGCAGCGAGAGGACTAGTCAAGATGAGCAGTTCTTC. The V gene is TRBV23-1, the J gene TRBJ2-1; 7 nucleotides align to TRBD2. TRBV23-1 is identified as an open reading frame with a role that is uncertain. This CDR3 region has 14 residues. Trimming cost V 6 bases and J 8 bases; bases outside gene matches: 10.